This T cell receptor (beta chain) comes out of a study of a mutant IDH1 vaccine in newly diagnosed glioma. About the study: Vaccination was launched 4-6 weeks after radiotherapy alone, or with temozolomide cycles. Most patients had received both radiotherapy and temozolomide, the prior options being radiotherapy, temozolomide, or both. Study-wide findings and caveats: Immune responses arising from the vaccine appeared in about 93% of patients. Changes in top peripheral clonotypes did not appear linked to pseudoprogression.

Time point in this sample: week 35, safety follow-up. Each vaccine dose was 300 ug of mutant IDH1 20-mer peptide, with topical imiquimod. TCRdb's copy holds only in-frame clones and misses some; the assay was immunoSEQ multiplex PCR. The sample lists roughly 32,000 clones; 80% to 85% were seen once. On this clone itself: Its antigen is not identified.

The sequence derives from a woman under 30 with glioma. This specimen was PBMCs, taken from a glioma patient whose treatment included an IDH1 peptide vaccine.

The CDR3 sequence: CASSLEGTDNSPLHF. The CDR3 DNA sequence: TGTGCCAGCAGCTTGGAAGGGACCGATAATTCACCCCTCCACTTT. This chain links TRBV5-5 with TRBJ1-6; D may be TRBD1 (5 bases). The CDR3 has 15 residues. CDR1 and CDR2 from the germline V gene are SGHKS and YYEKEE (reference sequence). The V end was cut by 0 bases, the J end by 5 bases, with 9 bases between.